This T cell receptor beta chain emerged from a study of shared clonotypes between healthy human individuals. Across the whole study: Serving as donors were two women and a few men, whose ages spanned 18 to 49.

Authors' methods: Filtering differed, since immunoSEQ gave only junction sequences and no quality scores. TCRdb keeps only in-frame clones here, not all; method: immunoSEQ multiplex PCR. D and trimming come from the DNA, and the V and J calls and clone size come from that table. The sample lists about half a million clones; less than 85% were seen once. All of the donors resided in Nashville, Tennessee, and each was a Caucasian adult. V lost 1 base and J lost 3, with 6 bases in between. Germline loops: CDR1 ENHRY, CDR2 SYGVKD. This CDR3 has 13 amino acids. Material: PBMCs. This sequence joins TRBV10-3 and TRBJ1-1; unclear D gene. The TCR sequence derives from a woman between 35 and 50 years old in good health. Some clones in this sample may be carry-over from other donors' samples. CDR3 amino acids: CAISEYRDTEAFF. DNA of the CDR3: TGTGCCATCAGTGAGTATAGGGACACTGAAGCTTTCTTT.